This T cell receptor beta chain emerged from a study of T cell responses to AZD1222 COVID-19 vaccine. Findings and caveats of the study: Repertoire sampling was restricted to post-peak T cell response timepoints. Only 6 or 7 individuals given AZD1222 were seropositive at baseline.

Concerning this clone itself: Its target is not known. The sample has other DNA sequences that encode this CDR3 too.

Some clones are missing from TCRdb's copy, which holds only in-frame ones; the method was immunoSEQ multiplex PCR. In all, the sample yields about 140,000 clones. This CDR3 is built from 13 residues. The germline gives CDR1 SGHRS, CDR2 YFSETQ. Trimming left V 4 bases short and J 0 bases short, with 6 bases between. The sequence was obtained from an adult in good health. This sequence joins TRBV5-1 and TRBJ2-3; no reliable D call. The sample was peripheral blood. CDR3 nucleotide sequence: TGCGCCAGCAGCCTAACTAGCACAGATACGCAGTATTTT. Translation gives CASSLTSTDTQYF.